This TCR beta chain was sequenced for a study of blood T cell repertoires in COVID-19. Looking at the study overall: The study drew acute and convalescent COVID-19 samples from the United States, Italy and Spain. In each case, the material was cDNA or gDNA derived from T cells, B-cell-depleted T cells, or PBMCs.

Per germline, CDR1 SEHNR and CDR2 FQNEAQ (reference sequence). CDR3 length: 14 amino acids. J lost 6 bases, V lost 6 bases, and 7 bases had no gene match. Authors' processing steps: Reference gene primer amplification gave nucleated cell count estimates. Clones were read by immunoSEQ multiplex PCR, and TCRdb kept only the in-frame ones, dropping some. Clone size and V and J calls were adopted from that table, with D and trimming inferred from the DNA. The table has approximately 49,000 clones, about 83% seen once. The chain recombines TRBV7-9 with TRBJ1-2; the match to TRBD1 covers 10 bases. Sequencing used peripheral blood. The TCR sequence derives from a man in his fifties or sixties with acute or convalescent COVID-19. The CDR3 nucleotides read TGTGCCAGCAGTCTCAACGGACAGGGGGATGGCTACACCTTC. Its protein is CASSLNGQGDGYTF.